This entry is about one TCR beta chain. The sample is drawn from a study of blood T cells in healthy people across ages. The CDR3 is 15 amino acids. Trimming took 0 bases from V and 0 from J, leaving 6 bases between them. From germline, CDR1 is ENHRY and CDR2 SYGVKD. Sample-barcoded 5' priming and a J-beta primer mix drove a second PCR of 7 to 11 cycles. TCRdb itself ran the 5' RACE reads through MiXCR, one entry per CDR3 protein. The top ten clones hold 0.65% to 0.75% of a sample with 1 million or so distinct CDR3 sequences, 20% to 25% of them seen once. The data were also submitted as part of a second study, on T cells of mothers and their children. That work adds: The search for persistent microchimeric T cell clones detected none.

The sequencing input was blood. This chain links TRBV10-3 with TRBJ1-5, with a tentative D call TRBD1 (5 bases). This sequence was found in a girl aged 2 to 10 in good health. Written as DNA, the CDR3 is TGTGCCATCAGTGAGTCGGGGGATAGCAATCAGCCCCAGCATTTT. Translated: CAISESGDSNQPQHF.